Following are 19 T cell receptor beta chains from one sample sequenced in a study of cytomegalovirus exposure and HLA in healthy donors (dated by TCRdb to between 2016 and 2019). The library was obtained by the immunoSEQ multiplex PCR assay. For the multiplex PCR, a mixture combining 60 forward primers for TCR Vbeta segments and 13 reverse primers for TCR Jbeta segments was used. What TCRdb holds here is the immuneACCESS table cut down to in-frame rearrangements. Part of the clones is not present; checked against another copy, under half of the missing clones reflect an unresolved V gene, and the others are unexplained. The sample table records more than 95,000 clones; 70% to 85% of these occur just once. The top ten clonotypes cover roughly 13% of the sample. The sample comprised PBMCs. Receptors were obtained from a woman in her thirties or forties in good health and CMV-seropositive.

This clone appeared once. The gene calls are TRBV10-2 and TRBJ2-7, with 14 bases that match TRBD2. The CDR3 runs 15 residues. Germline lookup yields CDR1 WSHSY and CDR2 SAAADI. J was trimmed by 5 bases and V by 8 bases; bases with no gene match: 8. The CDR3 reads CASAGLAGGLNEQYF. The DNA for the CDR3 is TGCGCCAGCGCCGGACTAGCGGGAGGCTTAAACGAGCAGTACTTC.

The CDR3 is CATSFRLAGGGAEQFF. In DNA, the CDR3 is TGTGCCACCAGCTTTCGACTAGCGGGAGGAGGGGCTGAGCAGTTCTTC. This sequence joins TRBV15 and TRBJ2-1; TRBD2 agrees at 13 bases. The germline gives CDR1 LNHNV, CDR2 YYDKDF (reference sequence). With 5 bases clipped from V and 9 bases from J, the junction kept 10 bases outside the gene matches. This CDR3 has 16 residues. The full variable domain, rest sourced from reference TRBV15 and TRBJ2-1, is DAMVIQNPRYQVTQFGKPVTLSCSQTLNHNVMYWYQQKSSQAPKLLFHYYDKDFNNEADTPDNFQSRRPNTSFCFLDIRSPGLGDTAMYLCATSFRLAGGGAEQFFGPGTRLTVL.

V gene TRBV19 combines with J gene TRBJ2-6, with TRBD1 identical over 10 bases. The germline V gene encodes CDR1 LNHDA and CDR2 SQIVND (reference sequence). The junction had 13 bases not matched to a gene; V was cut back by 5 bases and J by 3 bases. The CDR3 runs to 19 residues. CDR3 protein: CASSAVLGQGPGGANVLTF. CDR3 bases: TGTGCCAGTAGTGCCGTTCTGGGACAGGGGCCGGGTGGGGCCAACGTCCTGACTTTC.

The V call is TRBV19, the J call TRBJ1-1; perhaps TRBD1 as D (6 bases). Trimming pared 2 bases from V and 9 bases from J, leaving 13 bases between. This CDR3 region has 13 residues. The V gene's germline CDR1 is LNHDA and CDR2 SQIVND (reference sequence). CDR3 in amino acids: CASSILTGSQAFF. CDR3 DNA: TGTGCCAGTAGTATACTGACAGGCTCCCAAGCTTTCTTT.

This clone came up once. The germline gene is not matched at one end of the junction; a read error may be the cause. V and J are TRBV7-7 and TRBJ2-2, with 10 bases that match TRBD2. Germline V lookup: CDR1 SSHAT, CDR2 FNYEAQ (reference sequence). CDR3 length: 15 amino acids. The CDR3 loop is CASSPSGRGTGELFF. As DNA, the CDR3 is TGTGCTAGCAGCCCTAGCGGGAGAGGAACCGGGGAGCTGTTTTTT.

The CDR3 coding sequence is TGTGCCAGCAGCTTTGCGCGCGGGAGGGAATTCGGTGAGCAGTTCTTC. It is translated as CASSFARGREFGEQFF. The chain carries TRBV7-6 and TRBJ2-1; 9 bases line up with TRBD2. Germline CDR1 and CDR2: SGHVS and FNYEAQ. With V trimmed by 3 bases and J by 9 bases, 12 bases remained unmatched. The CDR3 is 16 residues long.

This clone was counted only a few times. The rearrangement joins TRBV20-1 to TRBJ2-3; D unresolved. This CDR3 has 11 residues. V lost 6 bases, J lost 6 bases, and 10 bases lay in between. In germline, CDR1 is DFQATT, CDR2 SNEGSKA (reference sequence). The DNA of the CDR3 is TGCAGTGCCTCTCCCTCGGATACGCAGTATTTT. Its protein is CSASPSDTQYF.

The V call is TRBV19, the J call TRBJ1-1; tentatively, D is TRBD1 (5 bases). V was pared by 7 bases and J by 5 bases, with 11 bases between. The length of the CDR3 is 12 residues. Germline CDR1 and CDR2: LNHDA and SQIVND (reference sequence). The CDR3 coding sequence is TGTGCCAGTAAGGGACTGGGTACTGAAGCTTTCTTT. This translates into CASKGLGTEAFF.

The chain links TRBV10-2 to TRBJ1-2, with D unresolved. This CDR3 comprises 12 residues. CDR1 and CDR2 (germline): WSHSY, SAAADI. Between the trimmed V and J ends, which lost 6 bases and 8 bases, there was a span of 13 bases. CDR3 nucleotides: TGCGCCAGCAGGGGCAAGGATCTAGGCTACACCTTC. This codes for CASRGKDLGYTF.

This clone has a handful of counts. This chain uses TRBV29-1 with TRBJ2-6; 7 bases match TRBD1. The CDR3 loop spans 14 amino acids. V lost 6 bases and J lost 0; bases outside the gene matches: 2. Germline V lookup: CDR1 SQVTM, CDR2 ANQGSEA. The CDR3 region has the DNA TGCAGCGTGAGACAGGGCTCTGGGGCCAACGTCCTGACTTTC. As protein: CSVRQGSGANVLTF.

The chain links TRBV11-2 to TRBJ2-7; a possible D gene is TRBD2 (5 bases). The CDR3 extends over 14 amino acids. Trimming took 5 bases from V and 2 from J, leaving 13 bases between them. Germline V lookup: CDR1 SGHAT, CDR2 FQNNGV. For the CDR3, the DNA is TGTGCCAGCAGCAAAGCTCGCGGGCCCTACGAGCAGTACTTC. Its translation: CASSKARGPYEQYF. Together with reference TRBV11-2 and TRBJ2-7, the CDR3 gives the full variable domain: EAGVAQSPRYKIIEKRQSVAFWCNPISGHATLYWYQQILGQGPKLLIQFQNNGVVDDSQLPKDRFSAERLKGVDSTLKIQPAKLEDSAVYLCASSKARGPYEQYFGPGTRLTVT.

The CDR3: CATRNPGLAADQQFF. The DNA for the CDR3 is TGTGCCACCCGAAACCCGGGACTAGCGGCAGATCAGCAGTTCTTC. The V and J genes are TRBV19 and TRBJ2-1; TRBD2 matches at 11 bases. The CDR3 runs to 15 residues. With 10 bases clipped from V and 11 bases from J, the junction kept 16 bases outside the gene matches. Germline CDR1 LNHDA, CDR2 SQIVND (reference sequence).

V gene TRBV15 combines with J gene TRBJ1-2; TRBD1 matches 9 bases. The CDR3 is 15 amino acids. The V gene's germline CDR1 is LNHNV and CDR2 YYDKDF (reference sequence). V lost 1 base and J lost 8; bases outside the gene matches: 8. The CDR3 region is CATSRGQGDRSGYTF. For the CDR3, the DNA is TGTGCCACCAGCAGAGGACAGGGGGACCGGTCCGGCTACACCTTC. Combining the CDR3 with reference TRBV15 and TRBJ1-2 gives the whole variable domain DAMVIQNPRYQVTQFGKPVTLSCSQTLNHNVMYWYQQKSSQAPKLLFHYYDKDFNNEADTPDNFQSRRPNTSFCFLDIRSPGLGDTAMYLCATSRGQGDRSGYTFGSGTRLTVV.

The chain carries TRBV28 and TRBJ2-6; the match to TRBD1 covers 8 bases. Germline CDR1 and CDR2: MDHEN and SYDVKM. The CDR3 is 15 residues long. V was clipped by 7 bases and J by 9 bases; unmatched bases: 11. The CDR3 region is CASTGTGTGGNVLTF. The CDR3 DNA reads TGTGCCAGCACTGGGACCGGGACAGGTGGCAACGTCCTGACTTTC.

The chain joins TRBV4-1 to TRBJ2-7; 9 bases agree with TRBD1. CDR1 MGHRA and CDR2 YSYEKL come from the germline V gene. CDR3 length: 14 amino acids. V was clipped by 1 base and J by 6 bases; unmatched bases: 4. The CDR3 region has the DNA TGCGCCAGCAGCCAAGCGGGACAGGGTACCGAGCAGTACTTC. Translated, it gives CASSQAGQGTEQYF.

The chain employs TRBV19 and TRBJ1-2, with D possibly TRBD1 on 5 matching bases. Germline CDR1 reads LNHDA; CDR2 reads SQIVND (reference sequence). This CDR3 comprises 15 residues. Trimming removed 4 bases from V and 5 bases from J, with 17 bases in between. CDR3 nucleotide sequence: TGTGCCAGTAGTACAAGGGACGCCCGGGGGTATGGCTACACCTTC. Translating it yields CASSTRDARGYGYTF.

The rearrangement joins TRBV7-9 to TRBJ2-3, with 8 bases lining up with TRBD1. Germline trimming cut 5 bases from V and 9 bases from J; bases unmatched to any gene: 7. CDR1 and CDR2 (germline): SEHNR, FQNEAQ (reference sequence). CDR3 size: 13 residues. The CDR3 sequence: CASSLDRGQTQYF. The CDR3 DNA reads as TGTGCCAGCAGCCTTGACAGGGGTCAAACGCAGTATTTT.

V gene TRBV4-2 combines with J gene TRBJ2-5, with 12 bases lining up with TRBD2. TRBJ2-7 explains the end of the DNA better; the J call may be wrong. The CDR3 consists of 19 residues. Germline loops: CDR1 LGHNA, CDR2 YNFKEQ. The CDR3 sequence: CASSQDRGLAGGKSYEQYF. The CDR3 region has the DNA TGTGCCAGCAGCCAAGATAGGGGACTAGCGGGTGGAAAATCCTACGAGCAGTACTTC.

The chain is built from TRBV7-2 and TRBJ1-3, with a tentative D call TRBD1 (5 bases). This CDR3 has 15 residues. The germline V gene encodes CDR1 SGHTA and CDR2 FQGNSA. With 4 bases removed from V and 9 bases from J, the gap between germline ends came to 19 bases. CDR3: CASSSARGNIGTIYF. The CDR3 bases are TGTGCCAGCAGCTCAGCCCGGGGGAATATCGGCACCATATATTTT.